This entry describes one TCR beta chain. The antigen remains unidentified. The data are from a study of cytomegalovirus exposure and HLA in healthy donors. Germline CDR1 is LNHDA and CDR2 is SQIVND (reference sequence). The V end was cut by 6 bases, the J end by 1 base, with 10 bases between. There are 14 residues in the CDR3. The table came from immunoSEQ multiplex PCR; TCRdb's copy has only in-frame clones and leaves some out. The repertoire holds over 110,000 clones, 85% to 90% seen once, with less than 9% in the top ten. Study-wide results and limits: CMV antigen specificity was confirmed in vitro for three CMV-associated chains.

Sequenced: PBMCs. The TCR sequence derives from a man between 18 and 35 years old in good health and CMV-seropositive. The J gene is TRBJ1-5, the V gene TRBV19, with D possibly matching TRBD1 (6 bases). CDR3: CASRRTASNQPQHF. In DNA, the CDR3 is TGTGCCAGTAGACGGACAGCCAGCAATCAGCCCCAGCATTTT.